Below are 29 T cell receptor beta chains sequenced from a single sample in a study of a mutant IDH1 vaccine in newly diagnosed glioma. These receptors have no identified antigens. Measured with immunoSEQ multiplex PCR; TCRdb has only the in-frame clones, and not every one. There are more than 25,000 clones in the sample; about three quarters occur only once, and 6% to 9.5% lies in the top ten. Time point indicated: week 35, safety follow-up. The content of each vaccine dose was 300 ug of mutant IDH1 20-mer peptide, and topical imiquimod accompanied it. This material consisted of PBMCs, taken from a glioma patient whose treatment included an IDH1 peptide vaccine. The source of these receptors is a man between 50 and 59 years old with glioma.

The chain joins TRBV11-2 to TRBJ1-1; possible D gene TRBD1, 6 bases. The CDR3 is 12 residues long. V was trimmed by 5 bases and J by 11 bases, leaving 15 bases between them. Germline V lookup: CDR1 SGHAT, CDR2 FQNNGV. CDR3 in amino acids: CASSPGGARAFF. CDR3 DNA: TGTGCCAGCAGCCCTGGGGGCGCCCGGGCTTTCTTT. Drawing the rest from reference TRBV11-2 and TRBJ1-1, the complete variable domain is EAGVAQSPRYKIIEKRQSVAFWCNPISGHATLYWYQQILGQGPKLLIQFQNNGVVDDSQLPKDRFSAERLKGVDSTLKIQPAKLEDSAVYLCASSPGGARAFFGQGTRLTVV.

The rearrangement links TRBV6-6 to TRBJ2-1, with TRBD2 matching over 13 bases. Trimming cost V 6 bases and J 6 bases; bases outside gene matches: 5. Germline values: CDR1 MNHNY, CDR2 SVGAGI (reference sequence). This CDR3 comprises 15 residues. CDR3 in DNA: TGTGCCAGCAGGTATACTAGCGGGGGGGCCAATGAGCAGTTCTTC. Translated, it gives CASRYTSGGANEQFF.

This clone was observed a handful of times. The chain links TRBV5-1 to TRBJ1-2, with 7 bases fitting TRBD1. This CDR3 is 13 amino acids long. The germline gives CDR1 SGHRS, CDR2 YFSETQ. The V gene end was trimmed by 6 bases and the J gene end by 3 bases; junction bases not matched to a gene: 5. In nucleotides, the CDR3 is TGCGCCAGCAAAGAGGGGGCGGACTATGGCTACACCTTC. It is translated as CASKEGADYGYTF.

The CDR3 DNA reads TGCGCCAGCAGCTTGGAGAGCATCGGGGAGACCCAGTACTTC. It yields the protein CASSLESIGETQYF. This chain links TRBV5-1 with TRBJ2-5; D unresolved. With 0 bases removed from V and 5 bases from J, the gap between germline ends came to 11 bases. Germline V gene sequence: CDR1 SGHRS, CDR2 YFSETQ. The CDR3 is made up of 14 amino acids.

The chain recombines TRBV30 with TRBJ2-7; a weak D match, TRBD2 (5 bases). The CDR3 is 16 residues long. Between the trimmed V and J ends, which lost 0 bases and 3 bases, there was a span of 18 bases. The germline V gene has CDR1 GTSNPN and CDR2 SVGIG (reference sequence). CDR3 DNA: TGTGCCTGGAGTGTACTAGTGGGCAGTACGCTCTACGAGCAGTACTTC. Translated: CAWSVLVGSTLYEQYF. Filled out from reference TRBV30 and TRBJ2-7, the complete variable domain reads SQTIHQWPATLVQPVGSPLSLECTVEGTSNPNLYWYRQAAGRGLQLLFYSVGIGQISSEVPQNLSASRPQDRQFILSSKKLLLSDSGFYLCAWSVLVGSTLYEQYFGPGTRLTVT.

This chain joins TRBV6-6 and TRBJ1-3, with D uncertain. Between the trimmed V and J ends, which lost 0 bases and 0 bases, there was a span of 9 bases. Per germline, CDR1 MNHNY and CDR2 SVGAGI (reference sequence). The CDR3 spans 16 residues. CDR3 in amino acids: CASSYSEEDSGNTIYF. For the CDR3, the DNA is TGTGCCAGCAGTTACTCGGAAGAGGACTCTGGAAACACCATATATTTT.

CDR3 residues: CASRITANQPQHF. CDR3 coding DNA: TGCGCCAGCAGGATCACCGCGAATCAGCCCCAGCATTTT. This rearrangement joins TRBV10-2 to TRBJ1-5; D ambiguous. This CDR3 has 13 residues. The ends were cut back, 6 bases at V and 4 bases at J, with 10 bases in the middle. Germline V lookup: CDR1 WSHSY, CDR2 SAAADI.

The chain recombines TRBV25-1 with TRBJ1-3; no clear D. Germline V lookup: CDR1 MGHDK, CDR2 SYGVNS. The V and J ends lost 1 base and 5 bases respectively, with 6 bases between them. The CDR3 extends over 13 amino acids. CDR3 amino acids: CASSEFGRNTIYF. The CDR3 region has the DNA TGTGCCAGCAGTGAATTTGGGAGAAACACCATATATTTT.

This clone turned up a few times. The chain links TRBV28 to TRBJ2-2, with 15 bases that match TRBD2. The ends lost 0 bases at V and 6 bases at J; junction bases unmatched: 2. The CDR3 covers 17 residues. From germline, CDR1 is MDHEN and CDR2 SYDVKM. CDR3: CASSLWGLAGGPGELFF. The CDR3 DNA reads TGTGCCAGCAGTTTATGGGGACTAGCGGGAGGTCCCGGGGAGCTGTTTTTT.

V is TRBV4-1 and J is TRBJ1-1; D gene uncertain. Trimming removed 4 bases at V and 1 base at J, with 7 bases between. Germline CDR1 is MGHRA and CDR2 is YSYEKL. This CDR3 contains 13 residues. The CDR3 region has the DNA TGCGCCAGCAGCCTGACAAAGAACACTGAAGCTTTCTTT. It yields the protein CASSLTKNTEAFF.

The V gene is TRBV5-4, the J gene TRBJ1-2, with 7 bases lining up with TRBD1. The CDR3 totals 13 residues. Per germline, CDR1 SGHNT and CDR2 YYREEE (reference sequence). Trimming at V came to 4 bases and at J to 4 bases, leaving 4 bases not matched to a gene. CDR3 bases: TGTGCCAGCAGCCGGGACAGCAGCTATGGCTACACCTTC. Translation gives CASSRDSSYGYTF.

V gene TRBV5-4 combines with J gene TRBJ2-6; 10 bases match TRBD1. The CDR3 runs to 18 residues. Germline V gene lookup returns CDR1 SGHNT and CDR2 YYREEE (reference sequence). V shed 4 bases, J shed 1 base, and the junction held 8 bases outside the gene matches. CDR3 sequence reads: CASSQGQGIKSGANVLTF. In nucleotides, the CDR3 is TGTGCCAGCAGCCAGGGACAGGGGATCAAGTCTGGGGCCAACGTCCTGACTTTC.

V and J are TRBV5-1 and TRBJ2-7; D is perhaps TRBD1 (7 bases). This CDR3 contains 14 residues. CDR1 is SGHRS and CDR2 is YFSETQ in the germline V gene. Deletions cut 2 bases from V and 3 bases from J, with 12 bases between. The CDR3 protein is CASSLSQGGYEQYF. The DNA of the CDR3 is TGCGCCAGCAGCTTATCGCAGGGGGGCTACGAGCAGTACTTC.

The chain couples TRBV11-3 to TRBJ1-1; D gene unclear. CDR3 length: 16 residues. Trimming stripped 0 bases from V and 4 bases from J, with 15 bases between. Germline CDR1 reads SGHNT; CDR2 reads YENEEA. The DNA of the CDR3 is TGTGCCAGCAGCTTAGATTCGTGGGTGGGAAGCACTGAAGCTTTCTTT. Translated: CASSLDSWVGSTEAFF. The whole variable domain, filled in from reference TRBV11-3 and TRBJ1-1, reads EAGVVQSPRYKIIEKKQPVAFWCNPISGHNTLYWYLQNLGQGPELLIRYENEEAVDDSQLPKDRFSAERLKGVDSTLKIQPAELGDSAVYLCASSLDSWVGSTEAFFGQGTRLTVV.

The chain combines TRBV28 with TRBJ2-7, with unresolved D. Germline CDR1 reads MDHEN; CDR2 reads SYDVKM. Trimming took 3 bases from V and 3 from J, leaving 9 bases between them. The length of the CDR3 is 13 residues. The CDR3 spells CASSFVDLYEQYF. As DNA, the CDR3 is TGTGCCAGCAGTTTCGTGGACCTCTACGAGCAGTACTTC.

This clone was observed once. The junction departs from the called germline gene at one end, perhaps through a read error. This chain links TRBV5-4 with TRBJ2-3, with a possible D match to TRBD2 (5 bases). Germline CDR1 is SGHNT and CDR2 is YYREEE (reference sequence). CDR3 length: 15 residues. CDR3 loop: CASRLEVKDTDTQYF. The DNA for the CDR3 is TGTGCCAGCAGGTTGGAGGTCAAAGACACAGATACGCAGTATTTT.

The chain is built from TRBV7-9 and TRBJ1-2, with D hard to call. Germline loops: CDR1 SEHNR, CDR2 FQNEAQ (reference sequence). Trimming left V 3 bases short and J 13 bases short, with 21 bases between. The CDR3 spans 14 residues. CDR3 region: CASSLGGEESRTTF. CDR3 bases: TGTGCCAGCAGCTTGGGAGGAGAGGAATCCCGGACCACCTTC.

As DNA, the CDR3 is TGTGCCTGGAGTGTACGTTGGGGGGGCAGCTCCTACGAGCAGTACTTC. Residues: CAWSVRWGGSSYEQYF. The rearrangement joins TRBV30 to TRBJ2-7, with a tentative D call TRBD2 (7 bases). This CDR3 has 16 amino acids. Germline CDR1 and CDR2: GTSNPN and SVGIG (reference sequence). V was shortened by 0 bases and J by 0 bases, with 15 bases between the two germline ends. The whole variable domain, filled in from reference TRBV30 and TRBJ2-7, reads SQTIHQWPATLVQPVGSPLSLECTVEGTSNPNLYWYRQAAGRGLQLLFYSVGIGQISSEVPQNLSASRPQDRQFILSSKKLLLSDSGFYLCAWSVRWGGSSYEQYFGPGTRLTVT.

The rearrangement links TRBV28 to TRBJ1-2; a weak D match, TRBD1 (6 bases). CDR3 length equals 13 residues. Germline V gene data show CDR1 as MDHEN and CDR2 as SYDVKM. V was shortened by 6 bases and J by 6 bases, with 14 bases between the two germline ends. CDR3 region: CASRTGTFDGYTF. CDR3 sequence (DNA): TGTGCCAGCAGGACTGGGACATTCGATGGCTACACCTTC.

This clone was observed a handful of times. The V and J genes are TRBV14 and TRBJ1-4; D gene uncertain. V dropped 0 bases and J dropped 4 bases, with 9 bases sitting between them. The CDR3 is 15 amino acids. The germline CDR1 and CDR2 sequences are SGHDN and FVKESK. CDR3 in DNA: TGTGCCAGCAGCCAAGATATGGGGAATAATGAAAAACTGTTTTTT. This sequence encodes CASSQDMGNNEKLFF.

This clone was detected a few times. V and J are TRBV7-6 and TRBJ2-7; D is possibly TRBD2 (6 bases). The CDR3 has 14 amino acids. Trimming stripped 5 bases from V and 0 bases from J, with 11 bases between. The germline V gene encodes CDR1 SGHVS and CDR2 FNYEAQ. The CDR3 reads CASSRGGTSYEQYF. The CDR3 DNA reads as TGTGCCAGCAGCCGCGGAGGGACCTCCTACGAGCAGTACTTC.

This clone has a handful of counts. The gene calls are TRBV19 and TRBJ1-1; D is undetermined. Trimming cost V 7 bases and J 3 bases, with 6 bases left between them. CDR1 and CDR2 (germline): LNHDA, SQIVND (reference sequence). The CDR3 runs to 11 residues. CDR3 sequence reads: CASTGDTEAFF. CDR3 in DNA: TGTGCCAGTACTGGGGACACTGAAGCTTTCTTT.

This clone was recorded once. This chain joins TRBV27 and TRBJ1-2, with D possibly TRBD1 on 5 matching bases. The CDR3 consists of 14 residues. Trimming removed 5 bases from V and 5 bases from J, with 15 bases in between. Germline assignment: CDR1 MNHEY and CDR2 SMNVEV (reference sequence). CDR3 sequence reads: CASSRAGFRYGYTF. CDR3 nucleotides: TGTGCCAGCAGTCGGGCAGGGTTTAGGTATGGCTACACCTTC.

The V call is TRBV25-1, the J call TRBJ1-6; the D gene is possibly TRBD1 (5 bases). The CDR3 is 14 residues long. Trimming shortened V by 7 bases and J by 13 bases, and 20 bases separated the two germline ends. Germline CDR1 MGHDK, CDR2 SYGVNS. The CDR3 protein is CASTAGTPVFPLHF. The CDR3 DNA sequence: TGTGCCAGCACAGCAGGGACTCCGGTTTTTCCCCTCCACTTT.

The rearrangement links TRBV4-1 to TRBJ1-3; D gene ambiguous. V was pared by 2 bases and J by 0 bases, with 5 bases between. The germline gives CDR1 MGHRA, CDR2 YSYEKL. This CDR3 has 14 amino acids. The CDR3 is CASSQLGSGNTIYF. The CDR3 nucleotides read TGCGCCAGCAGCCAACTGGGCTCTGGAAACACCATATATTTT.

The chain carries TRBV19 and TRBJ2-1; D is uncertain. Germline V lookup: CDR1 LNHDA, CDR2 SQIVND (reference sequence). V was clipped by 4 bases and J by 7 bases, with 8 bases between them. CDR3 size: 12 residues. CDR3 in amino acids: CASSTGLNEQFF. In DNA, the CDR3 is TGTGCCAGTAGTACAGGTTTGAATGAGCAGTTCTTC.

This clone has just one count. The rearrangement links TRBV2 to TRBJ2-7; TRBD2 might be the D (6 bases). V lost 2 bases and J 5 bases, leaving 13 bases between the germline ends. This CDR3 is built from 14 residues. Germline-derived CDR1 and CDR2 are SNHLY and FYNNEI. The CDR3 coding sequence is TGTGCCAGCAGTGAAATCCTAGGCGGGGACGAGCAGTACTTC. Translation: CASSEILGGDEQYF.

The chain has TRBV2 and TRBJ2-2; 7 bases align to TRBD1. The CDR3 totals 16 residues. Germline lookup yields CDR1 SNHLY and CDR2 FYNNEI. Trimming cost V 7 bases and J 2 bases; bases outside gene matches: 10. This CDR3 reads CASTDRAWLNTGELFF. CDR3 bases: TGTGCCAGCACAGACAGGGCCTGGCTAAACACCGGGGAGCTGTTTTTT.

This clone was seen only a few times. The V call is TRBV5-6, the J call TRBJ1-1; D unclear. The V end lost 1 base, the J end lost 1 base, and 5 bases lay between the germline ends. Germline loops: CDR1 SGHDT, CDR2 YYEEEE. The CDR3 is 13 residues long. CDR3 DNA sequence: TGTGCCAGCAGCTTGTTATCGAACACTGAAGCTTTCTTT. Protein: CASSLLSNTEAFF.